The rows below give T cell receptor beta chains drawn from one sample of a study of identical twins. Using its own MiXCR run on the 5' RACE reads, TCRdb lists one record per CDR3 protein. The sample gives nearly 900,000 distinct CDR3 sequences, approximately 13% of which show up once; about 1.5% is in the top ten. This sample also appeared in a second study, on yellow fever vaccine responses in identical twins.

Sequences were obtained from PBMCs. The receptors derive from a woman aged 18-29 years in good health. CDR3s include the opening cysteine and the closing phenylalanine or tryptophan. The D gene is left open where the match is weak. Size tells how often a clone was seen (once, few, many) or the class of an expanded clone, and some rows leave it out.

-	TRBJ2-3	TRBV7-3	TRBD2	CASSLSGLAGDTQYF	TGTGCCAGCAGCTTATCGGGACTAGCAGGAGATACGCAGTATTTT
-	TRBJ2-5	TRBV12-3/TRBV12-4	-	CASSPPYRPQETQYF	TGTGCCAGCAGTCCCCCGTACCGGCCCCAAGAGACCCAGTACTTC
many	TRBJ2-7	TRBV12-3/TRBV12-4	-	CASSSGLPYEQYF	TGTGCCAGCAGCTCGGGACTCCCCTACGAGCAGTACTTC
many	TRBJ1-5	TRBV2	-	CASSESRAIGSQPQHF	TGTGCCAGCAGCGAGAGCCGTGCCATTGGCAGTCAGCCCCAGCATTTT
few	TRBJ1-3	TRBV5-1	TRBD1	CASSSGTVSSGNTIYF	TGCGCCAGCAGTTCCGGGACAGTCAGCTCTGGAAACACCATATATTTT
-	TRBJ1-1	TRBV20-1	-	CSARDPGFKTEAFF	TGCAGTGCTAGAGACCCTGGGTTTAAGACTGAAGCTTTCTTT
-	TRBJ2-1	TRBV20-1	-	CSARDAGRGRSYNEQFF	TGCAGTGCTAGAGATGCGGGGCGGGGGCGATCCTACAATGAGCAGTTCTTC
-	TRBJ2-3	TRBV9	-	CASSVGGETATDTQYF	TGTGCCAGCAGCGTAGGAGGCGAGACAGCCACAGATACGCAGTATTTT
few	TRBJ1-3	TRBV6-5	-	CASSYSMQTPGNTIYF	TGTGCCAGCAGTTACTCGATGCAGACCCCTGGAAACACCATATATTTT
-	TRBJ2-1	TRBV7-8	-	CASSLTASSGPYNEQFF	TGTGCCAGCAGCTTAACGGCGAGTAGCGGTCCCTACAATGAGCAGTTCTTC
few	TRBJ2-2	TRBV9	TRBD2	CASSRTSSISNTGELFF	TGTGCCAGCAGCCGGACTAGCTCGATATCCAACACCGGGGAGCTGTTTTTT
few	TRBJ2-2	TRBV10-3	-	CAIRQASNTGELFF	TGTGCCATCAGGCAGGCTTCGAACACCGGGGAGCTGTTTTTT
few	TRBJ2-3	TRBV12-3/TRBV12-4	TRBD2	CASSPSGVTDTQYF	TGTGCCAGCAGCCCTAGCGGGGTCACAGATACGCAGTATTTT
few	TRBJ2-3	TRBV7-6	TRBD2	CASSPRLTSGRATQYF	TGTGCCAGCAGCCCTAGGCTGACTAGCGGGAGGGCAACGCAGTATTTT
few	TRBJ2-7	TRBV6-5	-	CASSYSEDSEQYF	TGTGCCAGCAGTTACTCCGAGGATTCCGAGCAGTACTTC
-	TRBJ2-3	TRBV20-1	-	CSASGGQRSTDTQYF	TGCAGTGCTAGCGGGGGACAGAGGAGCACAGATACGCAGTATTTT
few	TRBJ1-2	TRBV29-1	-	CSVGGTQAYGYTF	TGCAGCGTTGGGGGTACACAGGCGTATGGCTACACCTTC
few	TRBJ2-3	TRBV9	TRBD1	CASSAQGASTDTQYF	TGTGCCAGCAGCGCACAGGGGGCTAGCACAGATACGCAGTATTTT
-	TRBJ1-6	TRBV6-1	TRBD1	CASSRPINPGQSNSPLHF	TGTGCCAGCAGCCGCCCGATCAATCCGGGACAGAGTAATTCACCCCTCCACTTT
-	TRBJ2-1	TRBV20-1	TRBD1	CSASGQGAFSYNEQFF	TGCAGTGCATCGGGACAGGGGGCATTTAGCTACAATGAGCAGTTCTTC